This TCR beta chain was observed in a study of shared clonotypes between healthy human individuals. Overall study: The study used three CD4 naive, three CD4 memory, two CD8 naive and one CD8 memory plate per donor. Study-wide results and caveats: Sorted-subset sequencing was shown by rarefaction to be incomplete despite large depth.

Worth noting for this clone: Its antigen is unidentified.

The V gene's germline CDR1 is MDHEN and CDR2 SYDVKM. Trimming stripped 6 bases from V and 1 base from J, with 11 bases between. CDR3 size: 14 residues. Naive CD8 populations comprised CD45RO-negative cells positively selected for CCR7, excluding terminally differentiated effector memory CD45RA+ cells. Running of the assay took place at deep level. The table came from immunoSEQ multiplex PCR; TCRdb's copy has only in-frame clones and leaves some out. The top ten clones hold around 1.7% of a sample with around 2,000,000 clones, 85% to 95% of them seen once. This chain links TRBV28 with TRBJ2-3; D unclear. The receptor was derived from a man between 18 and 35 years old in good health. Some clones in this sample may be carry-over from other donors' samples. Sequencing input: naive CD8+ T cells from PBMCs. Here the CDR3 reads CASRLRLRTDTQYF. As DNA, the CDR3 is TGTGCCAGCAGGCTCAGGCTTCGCACAGATACGCAGTATTTT.